This T cell receptor beta chain was identified during a study of T cell responses to AZD1222 COVID-19 vaccine. General study points: Nearly half of the spike-specific TCRs reportedly recognize variant regions that carry no mutations.

Assay: immunoSEQ multiplex PCR; the TCRdb copy retains only in-frame clones and omits some. The sample includes about 130,000 clones, approximately 88% seen only once; the top ten take 4.5% to 7%. The germline CDR1 and CDR2 sequences are MDHEN and SYDVKM. This CDR3 is 17 amino acids long. Trimming took off 9 bases at V and 3 bases at J, with 26 bases between the two ends. Notes on this clone: Its cognate antigen is unknown.

The rearrangement links TRBV28 to TRBJ1-2, with a possible D match to TRBD1 (6 bases). The source material was peripheral blood, sampled 28 days after the second AZD1222 dose. The sequence derives from an adult who received the AZD1222 COVID-19 vaccine. DNA of the CDR3: TGTGCCAGGATGCAAGTCATTCGGGGGCCCGGGGACTATGGCTACACCTTC. It is translated as CARMQVIRGPGDYGYTF.